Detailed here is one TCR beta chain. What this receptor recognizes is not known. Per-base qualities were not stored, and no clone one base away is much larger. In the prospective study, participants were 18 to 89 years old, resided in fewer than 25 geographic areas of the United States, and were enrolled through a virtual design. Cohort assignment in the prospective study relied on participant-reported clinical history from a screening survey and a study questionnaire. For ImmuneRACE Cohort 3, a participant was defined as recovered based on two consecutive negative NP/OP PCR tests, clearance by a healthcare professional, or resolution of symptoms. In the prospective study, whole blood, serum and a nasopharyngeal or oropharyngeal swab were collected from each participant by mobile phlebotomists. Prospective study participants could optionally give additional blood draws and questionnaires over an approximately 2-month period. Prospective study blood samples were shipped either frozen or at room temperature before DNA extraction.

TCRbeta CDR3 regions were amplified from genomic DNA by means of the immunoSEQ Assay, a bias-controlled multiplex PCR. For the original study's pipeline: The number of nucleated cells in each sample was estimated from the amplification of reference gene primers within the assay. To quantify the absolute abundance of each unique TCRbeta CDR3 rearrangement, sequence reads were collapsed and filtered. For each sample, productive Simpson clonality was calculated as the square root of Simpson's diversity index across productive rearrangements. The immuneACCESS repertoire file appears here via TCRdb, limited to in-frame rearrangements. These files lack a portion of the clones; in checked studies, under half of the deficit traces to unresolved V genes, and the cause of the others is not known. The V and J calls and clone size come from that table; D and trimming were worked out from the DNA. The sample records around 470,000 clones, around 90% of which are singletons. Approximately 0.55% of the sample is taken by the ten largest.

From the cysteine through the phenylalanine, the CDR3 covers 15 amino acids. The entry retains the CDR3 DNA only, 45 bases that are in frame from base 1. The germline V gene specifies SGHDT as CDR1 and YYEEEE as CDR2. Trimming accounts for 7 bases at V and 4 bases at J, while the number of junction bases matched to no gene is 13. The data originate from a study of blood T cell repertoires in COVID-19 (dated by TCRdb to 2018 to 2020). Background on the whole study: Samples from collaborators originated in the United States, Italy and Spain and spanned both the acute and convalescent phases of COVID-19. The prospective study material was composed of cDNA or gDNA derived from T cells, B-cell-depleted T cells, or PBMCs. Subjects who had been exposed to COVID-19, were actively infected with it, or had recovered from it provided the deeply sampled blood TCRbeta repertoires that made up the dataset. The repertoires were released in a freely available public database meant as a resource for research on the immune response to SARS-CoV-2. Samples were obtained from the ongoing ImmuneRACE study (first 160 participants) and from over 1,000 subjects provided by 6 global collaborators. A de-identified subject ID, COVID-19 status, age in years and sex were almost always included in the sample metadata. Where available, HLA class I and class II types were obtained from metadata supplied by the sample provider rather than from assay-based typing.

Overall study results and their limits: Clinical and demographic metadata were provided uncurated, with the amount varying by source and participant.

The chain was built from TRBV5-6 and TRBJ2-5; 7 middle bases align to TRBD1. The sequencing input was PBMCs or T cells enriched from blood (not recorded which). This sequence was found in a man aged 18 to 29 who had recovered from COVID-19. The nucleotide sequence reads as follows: TGTGCCAGCTCCTTACGACAGGGACGGGGAGAGACCCAGTACTTC. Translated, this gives CASSLRQGRGETQYF.